This entry is about one TCR beta chain. Its antigen is undetermined. Germline assignment: CDR1 SGHRS and CDR2 YFSETQ. This CDR3 contains 15 residues. V lost 0 bases and J 1 base, leaving 9 bases between the germline ends. This entry comes from a study of lymphopenia after photon versus proton radiotherapy. Broader study findings: Better survival with proton therapy was suggested as possible, not demonstrated. After the lymphocyte nadir, photon-treated repertoires showed oligoclonal expansion, especially of CD8+ Temra cells. A bigger post-nadir fall in TCR diversity correlated inversely with survival time in deceased patients.

Sequencing used immunoSEQ multiplex PCR; TCRdb keeps in-frame clones, though not all of them. The sample comprises roughly 20,000 clones, over 80% of which are singletons, and under 7.5% rests with the top ten. The genes are TRBV5-1 and TRBJ2-3; no reliable D call. This TCR came from a man aged 55 to 70 with pancreatic cancer. The sequencing used peripheral blood, collected from a patient treated with photon-based radiotherapy. CDR3: CASSLDPIRTDTQYF. The CDR3 region has the DNA TGCGCCAGCAGCTTGGACCCCATCCGCACAGATACGCAGTATTTT.